Detailed here is one T cell receptor beta chain. From RNA, the CDR3 regions of TCR beta chains were amplified and sequenced. First-round RT-PCR used HTBI primers; second-round multiplex PCR followed. TCRdb passed the multiplex PCR reads through MiXCR, listing each CDR3 protein once. The data show about 550,000 distinct CDR3 sequences, with roughly 40% seen just once and roughly 4.5% held by the top ten. This entry belongs to a study of Graves' ophthalmopathy and Graves' hyperthyroidism. V lost 6 bases to trimming and J lost 4 bases, with 15 bases between them. From germline, CDR1 is SGHTA and CDR2 FQGNSA. The CDR3 loop spans 14 amino acids.

The rearrangement uses TRBV7-2 and TRBJ2-5; TRBD2 is a possible D gene (6 bases). The origin of this receptor is an adult man with Graves' hyperthyroidism. The specimen sequenced was peripheral blood or thyroid tissue (not recorded which). The CDR3 DNA is TGTGCCAGCAGACTAGGTGGGGGACTAGAGACCCAGTACTTC. It specifies CASRLGGGLETQYF.